This T cell receptor (beta chain) was retrieved from a study of CD8 T cells in ankylosing spondylitis. Points from the study as a whole: Disease-linked clones had a CD8+ phenotype and relatively low frequency in peripheral blood. Matched ankylosing spondylitis synovial fluid reportedly showed significant enrichment of disease-linked clones. Certain motif variants had earlier been reported in reactive arthritis synovial fluid and blood. Seemingly distinctive of ankylosing spondylitis blood was a TCR beta motif formed by eight highly homologous variants.

Trimming took off 1 base at V and 0 bases at J, with 16 bases between the two ends. This CDR3 comprises 17 residues. Germline V CDR1 and CDR2: SEHNR, FQNEAQ (reference sequence). Of note for this clonotype: Its antigen remains unknown.

By quantitative 5'-RACE with molecular barcodes, the TCR beta libraries were made. One entry per CDR3 protein results from TCRdb running MiXCR on the 5' RACE reads. The data hold roughly 440,000 distinct CDR3 sequences, with roughly 15% observed a single time. The chain has TRBV7-9 and TRBJ2-7, with D maybe TRBD1 (5 bases). This receptor was taken from a male donor with ankylosing spondylitis. Source material: blood, either unsorted or a sorted T cell fraction (not recorded which). The CDR3 is CASSLGTGDPSSYEQYF. CDR3 bases: TGTGCCAGCAGCTTAGGAACAGGCGATCCCAGCTCCTACGAGCAGTACTTC.